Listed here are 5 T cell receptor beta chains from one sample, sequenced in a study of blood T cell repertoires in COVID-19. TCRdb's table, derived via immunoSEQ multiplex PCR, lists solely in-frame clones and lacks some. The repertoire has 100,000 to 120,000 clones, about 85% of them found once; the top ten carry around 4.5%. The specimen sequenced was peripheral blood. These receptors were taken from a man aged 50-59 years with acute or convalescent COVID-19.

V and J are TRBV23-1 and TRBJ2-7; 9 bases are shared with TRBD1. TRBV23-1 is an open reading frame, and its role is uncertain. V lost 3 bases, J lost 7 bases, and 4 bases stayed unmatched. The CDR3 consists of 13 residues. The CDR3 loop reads CASSHTDRGEQYF. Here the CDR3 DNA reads TGCGCCAGCAGTCACACAGACAGGGGGGAGCAGTACTTC.

CDR3 protein: CASSIGDRLQETQYF. The CDR3 DNA follows: TGTGCCAGTAGTATAGGGGACAGACTTCAAGAGACCCAGTACTTC. The chain couples TRBV19 to TRBJ2-5, with TRBD1 matching over 7 bases. Germline trimming cut 1 base from V and 2 bases from J; bases unmatched to any gene: 4. The CDR3 consists of 15 residues. Germline V gives CDR1 LNHDA, CDR2 SQIVND (reference sequence).

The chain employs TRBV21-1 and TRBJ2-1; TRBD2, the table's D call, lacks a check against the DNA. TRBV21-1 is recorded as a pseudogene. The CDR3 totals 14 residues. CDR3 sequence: CASSKSGTSNEQFF. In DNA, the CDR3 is TGTGCCAGCAGCAAAAGCGGGACAAGCAATGAGCAGTTCTTC.

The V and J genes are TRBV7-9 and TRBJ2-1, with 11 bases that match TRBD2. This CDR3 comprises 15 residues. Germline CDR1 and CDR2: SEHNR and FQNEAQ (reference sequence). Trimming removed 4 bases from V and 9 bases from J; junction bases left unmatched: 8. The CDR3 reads CASSSRGLAAAEQFF. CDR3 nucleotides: TGTGCCAGCAGCTCCCGGGGACTAGCGGCTGCTGAGCAGTTCTTC.

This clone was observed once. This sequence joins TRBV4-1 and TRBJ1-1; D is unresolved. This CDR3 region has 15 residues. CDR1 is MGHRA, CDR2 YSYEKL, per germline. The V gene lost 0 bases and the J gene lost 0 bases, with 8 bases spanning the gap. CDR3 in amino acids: CASSQDPGMNTEAFF. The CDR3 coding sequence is TGCGCCAGCAGCCAAGATCCGGGGATGAACACTGAAGCTTTCTTT.